What follows are 23 T cell receptor beta chains derived from one specimen sequenced in a study of T cell responses to AZD1222 COVID-19 vaccine. Sequencing used immunoSEQ multiplex PCR; TCRdb keeps in-frame clones, though not all of them. This sample yields 45,000 to 65,000 clones, of which 80% are seen a single time; about 5% belongs to the top ten. Specimen: peripheral blood, collected 28 days after the second AZD1222 dose. All receptors come from an adult who received the AZD1222 COVID-19 vaccine.

This chain uses TRBV19 with TRBJ2-5; D gene uncertain. CDR1 and CDR2 (germline): LNHDA, SQIVND (reference sequence). The CDR3 is made up of 12 amino acids. The ends were cut back, 3 bases at V and 5 bases at J, with 7 bases in the middle. The CDR3 loop reads CASSMLGETQYF. In nucleotides, the CDR3 is TGTGCCAGTAGTATGCTGGGGGAGACCCAGTACTTC.

The rearrangement joins TRBV4-1 to TRBJ2-7; the D is unclear. The germline V gene has CDR1 MGHRA and CDR2 YSYEKL. The CDR3 sequence is 16 residues long. V was cut by 5 bases and J by 2 bases, with 19 bases left in between. CDR3 residues: CASSSKIGNGAYEQYF. Written as DNA, the CDR3 is TGCGCCAGCAGCTCCAAGATAGGGAACGGCGCCTACGAGCAGTACTTC.

The chain joins TRBV7-2 to TRBJ1-3; the match to TRBD1 covers 8 bases. V lost 4 bases and J lost 0; bases outside the gene matches: 5. CDR1 is SGHTA, CDR2 FQGNSA, per germline. The CDR3 is made up of 16 amino acids. CDR3 DNA sequence: TGTGCCAGCAGCTGGGGACAGGCGGGCTCTGGAAACACCATATATTTT. This translates into CASSWGQAGSGNTIYF.

The genes are TRBV30 and TRBJ1-5; 8 nucleotides align to TRBD1. The CDR3 runs to 14 residues. Germline V gene data show CDR1 as GTSNPN and CDR2 as SVGIG (reference sequence). The J segment lost 4 bases and the V segment lost 1 base, leaving 3 bases of the junction unmatched. The CDR3 reads CAWSGQGANQPQHF. Here the CDR3 DNA reads TGTGCCTGGAGTGGGCAGGGGGCAAATCAGCCCCAGCATTTT.

The J gene is TRBJ2-7, the V gene TRBV19; perhaps D is TRBD1 or TRBD2 (5 bases each). The CDR3 sequence is 16 residues long. Germline V gene lookup returns CDR1 LNHDA and CDR2 SQIVND (reference sequence). Trimming left V 1 base short and J 5 bases short, with 18 bases between. The CDR3 is CASSIGSPQGRNEQYF. The CDR3 DNA reads as TGTGCCAGTAGTATAGGCTCCCCCCAGGGACGGAACGAGCAGTACTTC.

This clone was detected once. The germline gene is not matched at one end of the junction; a read error may be the cause. V gene TRBV4-1 combines with J gene TRBJ1-1; no reliable D call. The CDR3 loop spans 12 amino acids. The V gene's germline CDR1 is MGHRA and CDR2 YSYEKL. The CDR3 nucleotides read TGCGCCAGCAGCCAAGATATGTGGAGGCCAAAGTTT. Its protein product is CASSQDMWRPKF.

This clone was counted a single time. The rearrangement uses TRBV2 and TRBJ2-1, with unresolved D. Germline V gene lookup returns CDR1 SNHLY and CDR2 FYNNEI. This CDR3 contains 13 residues. V lost 5 bases and J 3 bases, leaving 8 bases between the germline ends. Written as DNA, the CDR3 is TGTGCCAGCAGTCTTCTCATCTACAATGAGCAGTTCTTC. Its protein product is CASSLLIYNEQFF. Looking up the rest from reference TRBV2 and TRBJ2-1 gives the full variable domain: EPEVTQTPSHQVTQMGQEVILRCVPISNHLYFYWYRQILGQKVEFLVSFYNNEISEKSEIFDDQFSVERPDGSNFTLKIRSTKLEDSAMYFCASSLLIYNEQFFGPGTRLTVL.

The chain couples TRBV27 to TRBJ1-6; TRBD1 is a possible D gene (6 bases). Germline loops: CDR1 MNHEY, CDR2 SMNVEV (reference sequence). V was pared by 0 bases and J by 7 bases, with 13 bases between. CDR3 length equals 16 residues. The CDR3 loop reads CASSLSKDRLNSPLHF. In DNA, the CDR3 is TGTGCCAGCAGTTTATCAAAAGACAGGCTAAATTCACCCCTCCACTTT.

The V and J genes are TRBV27 and TRBJ1-1, with 9 positions matching TRBD1. V lost 3 bases to trimming and J lost 0 bases; unmatched junction nucleotides: 5. Per germline, CDR1 MNHEY and CDR2 SMNVEV (reference sequence). There are 16 residues in the CDR3. CDR3 sequence reads: CASSLHTGGMNTEAFF. In nucleotides, the CDR3 is TGTGCCAGCAGTTTGCACACAGGGGGCATGAACACTGAAGCTTTCTTT.

The chain links TRBV6-4 to TRBJ2-2, with D possibly being TRBD1 (6 bases). The V gene's germline CDR1 is MRHNA and CDR2 SNTAGT. V was cut by 6 bases and J by 6 bases, with 17 bases left in between. There are 15 residues in the CDR3. CDR3 DNA sequence: TGTGCCAGCAGAGCCCTCAACCAGGGGTCCGGGGAGCTGTTTTTT. Residues: CASRALNQGSGELFF.

The chain couples TRBV5-4 to TRBJ2-3; D is undetermined. This CDR3 region has 13 residues. Germline V gene sequence: CDR1 SGHNT, CDR2 YYREEE (reference sequence). The V end lost 4 bases, the J end lost 5 bases, and 11 bases lay between the germline ends. The CDR3 nucleotides are TGTGCCAGCAGCCTGCCCCCCGGAGATACGCAGTATTTT. Amino acids: CASSLPPGDTQYF.

The chain couples TRBV6-5 to TRBJ2-7; TRBD2 agrees at 12 bases. This CDR3 has 14 residues. Per the germline V gene, CDR1 is MNHEY and CDR2 is SVGAGI. After removal of 2 bases from V and 4 bases from J, the junction contained 0 bases not matched to a gene. The CDR3 nucleotides read TGTGCCAGCAGTTACGGGACTAGCGGGTACGAGCAGTACTTC. Translation: CASSYGTSGYEQYF.

The V gene is TRBV6-5, the J gene TRBJ1-6, with TRBD1 as a possible D gene (5 bases). With 6 bases removed from V and 0 bases from J, the gap between germline ends came to 6 bases. The CDR3 consists of 14 residues. Germline V gives CDR1 MNHEY, CDR2 SVGAGI. The CDR3 region has the DNA TGTGCCAGCAGCGACAGCTCCTATAATTCACCCCTCCACTTT. The encoded protein is CASSDSSYNSPLHF.

The chain combines TRBV28 with TRBJ1-2; maybe TRBD1 (6 bases). The germline gives CDR1 MDHEN, CDR2 SYDVKM. V lost 7 bases, J lost 8 bases, and 17 bases lay in between. This CDR3 contains 13 residues. The CDR3 spells CASTSGGMEGYTF. The CDR3 nucleotides read TGTGCCAGCACCTCGGGGGGCATGGAAGGCTACACCTTC.

The V gene is TRBV27, the J gene TRBJ2-7, with D perhaps TRBD1 or TRBD2 (5 bases each). Looked up from germline, CDR1 is MNHEY and CDR2 is SMNVEV (reference sequence). CDR3 length: 14 residues. Trimming took 3 bases from V and 1 from J, leaving 10 bases between them. The CDR3 sequence: CASSFRDDSYEQYV. CDR3 bases: TGTGCCAGCAGTTTCCGGGACGATTCCTACGAGCAGTACGTC.

The chain recombines TRBV10-1 with TRBJ2-7; D unclear. The CDR3 length is 12 residues. V shed 4 bases and J shed 3 bases, with 7 bases lying between them. CDR1 is WNHNN and CDR2 is SYGVQD in the germline V gene (reference sequence). CDR3 in DNA: TGCGCCAGCAGTGGGACCATCTACGAGCAGTACTTC. Protein sequence: CASSGTIYEQYF.

V usage is TRBV5-1 and J usage is TRBJ1-2; D might be TRBD1 (5 bases). The germline V and J ends were trimmed by 1 base and 2 bases, with 15 bases remaining between them. There are 16 residues in the CDR3. From germline, CDR1 is SGHRS and CDR2 YFSETQ. The CDR3 is CASSLFTPGFNYGYTF. CDR3 DNA: TGCGCCAGCAGCTTGTTCACCCCAGGGTTCAACTATGGCTACACCTTC.

This clone was seen only once. The V gene is TRBV7-6, the J gene TRBJ1-1; D is possibly TRBD1 (5 bases). Deletions cut 1 base from V and 0 bases from J, with 12 bases between. Germline CDR1 is SGHVS and CDR2 is FNYEAQ. This CDR3 has 16 residues. The CDR3 loop is CASSLGSRAMNTEAFF. In DNA form, the CDR3 reads TGTGCCAGCAGCTTAGGTTCCAGGGCAATGAACACTGAAGCTTTCTTT.

V and J are TRBV5-1 and TRBJ1-1; TRBD1 aligns across 7 bases. Trimming at V came to 4 bases and at J to 2 bases, leaving 11 bases not matched to a gene. The CDR3 contains 16 residues. Germline V gene sequence: CDR1 SGHRS, CDR2 YFSETQ. CDR3: CASSAGTAGSNTEAFF. The CDR3 DNA is TGCGCCAGCAGCGCCGGGACAGCCGGATCAAACACTGAAGCTTTCTTT. The entire variable domain, with the rest obtained from reference TRBV5-1 and TRBJ1-1, is as follows: KAGVTQTPRYLIKTRGQQVTLSCSPISGHRSVSWYQQTPGQGLQFLFEYFSETQRNKGNFPGRFSGRQFSNSRSEMNVSTLELGDSALYLCASSAGTAGSNTEAFFGQGTRLTVV.

In nucleotides, the CDR3 is TGTGCCAGCAGCAGACGACGGGGAAAACACACTGAAGCTTTCTTT. This codes for CASSRRRGKHTEAFF. This chain links TRBV7-6 with TRBJ1-1; no clear D. This CDR3 contains 15 residues. V lost 5 bases and J lost 3, with 16 bases in between. The germline V gene encodes CDR1 SGHVS and CDR2 FNYEAQ.

V gene TRBV7-6 combines with J gene TRBJ1-4; a weak D match, TRBD1 (5 bases). The germline CDR1 and CDR2 sequences are SGHVS and FNYEAQ. The CDR3 loop spans 15 amino acids. Trimming stripped 5 bases from V and 4 bases from J, with 14 bases between. CDR3 in amino acids: CASSAQDGFNEKLFF. The CDR3 DNA follows: TGTGCCAGCAGCGCACAGGACGGATTTAATGAAAAACTGTTTTTT.

The J gene is TRBJ1-2, the V gene TRBV18; TRBD1 might be the D (5 bases). Trimming pared 3 bases from V and 2 bases from J, leaving 13 bases between. Germline V gives CDR1 KGHSH, CDR2 LQKENI. This CDR3 has 15 amino acids. The CDR3 nucleotides are TGTGCCAGCTCACCTCCGACGGGACGCAACTATGGCTACACCTTC. Its protein is CASSPPTGRNYGYTF.

This clone showed up just a few times. This rearrangement joins TRBV11-2 to TRBJ2-6; D gene unclear. Germline loops: CDR1 SGHAT, CDR2 FQNNGV. The CDR3 is 17 residues long. V lost 4 bases, J lost 1 base, and 14 bases lay in between. The CDR3 DNA is TGTGCCAGCAGCTCCCCCCTGGAACTTTCTGGGGCCAACGTCCTGACTTTC. Protein sequence: CASSSPLELSGANVLTF.